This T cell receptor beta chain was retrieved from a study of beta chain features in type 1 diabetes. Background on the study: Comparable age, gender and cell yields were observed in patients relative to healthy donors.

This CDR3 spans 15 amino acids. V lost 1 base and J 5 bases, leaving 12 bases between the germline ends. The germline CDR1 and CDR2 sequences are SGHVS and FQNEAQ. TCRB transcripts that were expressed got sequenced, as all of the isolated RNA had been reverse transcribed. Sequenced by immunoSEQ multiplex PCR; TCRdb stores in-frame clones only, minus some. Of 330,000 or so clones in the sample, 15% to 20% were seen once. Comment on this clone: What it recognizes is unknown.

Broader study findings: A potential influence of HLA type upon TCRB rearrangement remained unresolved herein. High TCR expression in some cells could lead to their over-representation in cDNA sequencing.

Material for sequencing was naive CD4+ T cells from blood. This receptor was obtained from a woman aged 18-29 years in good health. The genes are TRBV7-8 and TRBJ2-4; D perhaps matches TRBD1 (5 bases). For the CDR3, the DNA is TGTGCCAGCAGCTTAGGGGGCGCCACCCAAAACATTCAGTACTTC. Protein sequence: CASSLGGATQNIQYF.